This is a list of T cell receptor beta chains from one sample in a study of shared clonotypes between healthy human individuals. TCRdb's copy holds only in-frame clones and misses some; the assay was immunoSEQ multiplex PCR. The sample yields a few million clones, 93% seen once. The sequenced sample consisted of naive CD4+ T cells from PBMCs. The receptors were sampled from a man aged 18 to 29 in good health. Some clones in this sample may be carry-over from other donors' samples. CDR3s leave out the opening cysteine and the closing phenylalanine or tryptophan. A D gene is named only where the DNA matches it firmly. The size field is filled for only some rows; it gives once, few, many or a size class.

>.|.|TRBJ2-2|TRBV7-3
ASSFAGDTGELF
>.|.|TRBJ2-6|TRBV5-1
ASSSRPSGANVLT
>once|TRBD2|TRBJ2-1|TRBV28
ASSLWASGSLSNEQF
>.|TRBD1|TRBJ2-7|TRBV7-3
ASSSGQGAFAEQY
>.|TRBD1|TRBJ1-1|TRBV5-1
ASSLGDSLTEAF
>.|.|TRBJ2-7|TRBV9
ASSVTGDTYEQY
>.|.|TRBJ1-3|TRBV5-1
ASSSQGGFSGNTIY
>.|.|TRBJ2-1|TRBV4-2
ASSVLDDNEQF
>.|TRBD1|TRBJ2-1|TRBV13
ASSLTGADEQF
>.|.|TRBJ2-5|TRBV5-6
ASSLAGAETQY
>once|.|TRBJ1-1|TRBV10-3
AITNRGTEAF
>.|.|TRBJ2-7|TRBV9
ASSATAGYEQY
>.|TRBD1|TRBJ1-2|TRBV6-1
ASSRQGAFTGYT
>.|.|TRBJ2-1|TRBV7-3
ASSLRGGMSSYNEQF
>.|TRBD1|TRBJ1-1|TRBV19
ASSARHGTEANTEAF
>.|TRBD1|TRBJ2-3|TRBV29-1
SVEGGQEVTDTQY
>few|TRBD1|TRBJ1-1|TRBV28
ASSVADREFPEAF
>once|.|TRBJ2-7|TRBV6-5
ASSSTAGEQY
>.|TRBD1|TRBJ1-5|TRBV6-1
ASTGGTNQPQH
>.|TRBD1|TRBJ2-7|TRBV7-2
ASRTGFSSSYEQY
>.|.|TRBJ1-5|TRBV15
ATGRDRQTNQPQH
>.|TRBD1|TRBJ2-5|TRBV2
ASTRGQAGGETQY